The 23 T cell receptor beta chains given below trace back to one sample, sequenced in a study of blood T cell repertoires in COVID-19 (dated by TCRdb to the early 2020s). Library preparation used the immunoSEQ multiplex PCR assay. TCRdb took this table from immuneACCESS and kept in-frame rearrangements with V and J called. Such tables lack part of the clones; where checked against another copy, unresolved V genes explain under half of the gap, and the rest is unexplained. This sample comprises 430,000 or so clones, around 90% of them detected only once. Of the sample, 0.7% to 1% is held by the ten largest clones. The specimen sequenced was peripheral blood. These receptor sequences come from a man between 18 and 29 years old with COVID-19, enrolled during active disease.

CDR3 DNA sequence: TGTGCCACCAGACCCAGGACAGGGGTAGTCGAGCAGTACTTC. Protein product: CATRPRTGVVEQYF. The chain uses TRBV15 and TRBJ2-7; TRBD1 matches 9 bases. Looked up from germline, CDR1 is LNHNV and CDR2 is YYDKDF (reference sequence). The J segment lost 6 bases and the V segment lost 6 bases, leaving 9 bases of the junction unmatched. This CDR3 has 14 residues.

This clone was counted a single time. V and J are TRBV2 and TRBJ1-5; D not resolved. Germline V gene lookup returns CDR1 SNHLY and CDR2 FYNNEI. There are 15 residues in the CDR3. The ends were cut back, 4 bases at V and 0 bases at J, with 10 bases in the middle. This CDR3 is CASSVSRNSNQPQHF. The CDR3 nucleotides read TGTGCCAGCAGTGTGAGCAGGAATAGCAATCAGCCCCAGCATTTT.

CDR3 loop: CASSSQGNQETQYF. CDR3 nucleotide sequence: TGTGCCAGTAGTTCACAGGGTAACCAAGAGACCCAGTACTTC. The chain uses TRBV19 and TRBJ2-5; D is possibly TRBD1 (6 bases). The CDR3 has 14 amino acids. V was cut by 5 bases and J by 0 bases, with 10 bases left in between. The V gene's germline CDR1 is LNHDA and CDR2 SQIVND (reference sequence).

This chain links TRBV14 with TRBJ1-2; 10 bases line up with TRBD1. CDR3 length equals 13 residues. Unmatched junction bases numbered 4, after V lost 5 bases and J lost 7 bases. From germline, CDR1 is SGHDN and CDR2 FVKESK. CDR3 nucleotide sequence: TGTGCCAGCAGCTTCCGGGACAGGGGTGGCTACACCTTC. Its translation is CASSFRDRGGYTF.

This chain's CDR3 is CASSTQGADTQYF. The DNA of the CDR3 is TGTGCCAGTAGTACACAGGGGGCAGATACGCAGTATTTT. V gene TRBV19 combines with J gene TRBJ2-3; the match to TRBD1 covers 8 bases. There are 13 residues in the CDR3. V shed 4 bases, J shed 4 bases, and the junction held 1 base outside the gene matches. CDR1 and CDR2 (germline): LNHDA, SQIVND (reference sequence).

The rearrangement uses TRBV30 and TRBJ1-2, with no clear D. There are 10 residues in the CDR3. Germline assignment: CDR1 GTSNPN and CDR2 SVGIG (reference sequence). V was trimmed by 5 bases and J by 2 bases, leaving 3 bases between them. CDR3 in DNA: TGTGCCTGGGCAAACTATGGCTACACCTTC. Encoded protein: CAWANYGYTF.

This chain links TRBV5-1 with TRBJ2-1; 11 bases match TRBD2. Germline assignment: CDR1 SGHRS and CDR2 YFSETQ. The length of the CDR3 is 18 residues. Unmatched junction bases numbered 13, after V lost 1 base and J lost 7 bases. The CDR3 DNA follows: TGCGCCAGCAGCTTGTCAGGGGTTACTAGCGGGAGAGTGAATGAGCAGTTCTTC. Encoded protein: CASSLSGVTSGRVNEQFF.

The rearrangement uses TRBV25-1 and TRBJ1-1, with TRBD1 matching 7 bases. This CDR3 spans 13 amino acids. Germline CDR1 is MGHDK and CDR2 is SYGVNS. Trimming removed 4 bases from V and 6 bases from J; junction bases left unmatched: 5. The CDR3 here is CASSGGGGAEAFF. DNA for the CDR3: TGTGCCAGCAGTGGAGGGGGCGGTGCTGAAGCTTTCTTT.

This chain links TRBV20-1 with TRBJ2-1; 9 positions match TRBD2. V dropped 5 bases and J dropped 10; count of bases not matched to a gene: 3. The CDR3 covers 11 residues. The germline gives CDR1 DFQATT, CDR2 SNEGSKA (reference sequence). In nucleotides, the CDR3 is TGCAGTGCTTCTAGCGGGACCGAGCAGTTCTTC. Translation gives CSASSGTEQFF.

The CDR3 DNA is TGCGCCAGCAGTGGACAGGACCTTCGTGAGCTGTTTTTT. It is translated as CASSGQDLRELFF. The chain recombines TRBV5-1 with TRBJ2-2, with 7 bases matching TRBD1. The trim removed 5 bases at V and 11 bases at J, leaving 9 bases unmatched. The germline CDR1 and CDR2 sequences are SGHRS and YFSETQ. The CDR3 spans 13 residues.

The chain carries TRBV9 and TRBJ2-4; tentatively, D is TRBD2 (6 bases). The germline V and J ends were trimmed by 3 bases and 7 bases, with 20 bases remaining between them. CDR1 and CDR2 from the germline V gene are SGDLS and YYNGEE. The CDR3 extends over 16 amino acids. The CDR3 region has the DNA TGTGCCAGCAGCGCCGTCCCCGGAGGGTCTATGAACATTCAGTACTTC. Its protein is CASSAVPGGSMNIQYF.

The CDR3: CASSFNTGRETQYF. DNA for the CDR3: TGTGCCAGCAGTTTTAACACAGGGCGGGAGACCCAGTACTTC. This chain links TRBV6-6 with TRBJ2-5; possible D gene TRBD1, 6 bases. Germline values: CDR1 MNHNY, CDR2 SVGAGI (reference sequence). The CDR3 is 14 residues long. Trimming cost V 4 bases and J 5 bases, with 14 bases left between them.

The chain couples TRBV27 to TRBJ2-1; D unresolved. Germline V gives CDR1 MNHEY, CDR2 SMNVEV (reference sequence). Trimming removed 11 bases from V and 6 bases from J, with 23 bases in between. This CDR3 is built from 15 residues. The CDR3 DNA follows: TGTGCCCACACGAAAAGACTCCCCCGGTTCAATGAGCAGTTCTTC. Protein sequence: CAHTKRLPRFNEQFF.

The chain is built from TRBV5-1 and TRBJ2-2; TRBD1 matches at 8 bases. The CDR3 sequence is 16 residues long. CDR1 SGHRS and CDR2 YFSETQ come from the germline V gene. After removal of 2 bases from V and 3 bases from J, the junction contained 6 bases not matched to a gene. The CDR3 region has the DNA TGCGCCAGCAGCTTTGGACAGGGTAGTGACACCGGGGAGCTGTTTTTT. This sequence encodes CASSFGQGSDTGELFF.

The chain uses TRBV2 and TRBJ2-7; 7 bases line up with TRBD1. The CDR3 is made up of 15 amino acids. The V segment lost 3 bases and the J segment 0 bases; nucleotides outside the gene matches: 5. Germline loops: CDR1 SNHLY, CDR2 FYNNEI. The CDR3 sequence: CASSDRGLVSYEQYF. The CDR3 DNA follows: TGTGCCAGCAGTGACAGGGGGTTAGTCTCCTACGAGCAGTACTTC.

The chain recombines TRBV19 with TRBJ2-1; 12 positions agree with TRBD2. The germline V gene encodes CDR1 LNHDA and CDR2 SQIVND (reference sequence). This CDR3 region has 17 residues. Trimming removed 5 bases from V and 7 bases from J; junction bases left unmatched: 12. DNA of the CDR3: TGTGCCAGTAGTCCCTCCCTTACTAGCGGGGGGTTGAATGAGCAGTTCTTC. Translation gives CASSPSLTSGGLNEQFF.

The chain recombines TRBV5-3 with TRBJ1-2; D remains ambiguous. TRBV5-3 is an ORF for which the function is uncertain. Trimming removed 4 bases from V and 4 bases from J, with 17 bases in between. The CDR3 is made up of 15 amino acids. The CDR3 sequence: CARSPCGGEVYGYTF. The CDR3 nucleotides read TGTGCCAGAAGCCCATGCGGTGGGGAGGTCTATGGCTACACCTTC.

CDR3 sequence (DNA): TGTGCCACCAGCAGAGACAGGGGCGTCGGTGGCTACACCTTC. Amino acid sequence: CATSRDRGVGGYTF. The rearrangement joins TRBV15 to TRBJ1-2, with D tentatively TRBD1 (6 bases). V lost 0 bases and J 7 bases, leaving 12 bases between the germline ends. Per germline, CDR1 LNHNV and CDR2 YYDKDF (reference sequence). The CDR3 sequence is 14 residues long.

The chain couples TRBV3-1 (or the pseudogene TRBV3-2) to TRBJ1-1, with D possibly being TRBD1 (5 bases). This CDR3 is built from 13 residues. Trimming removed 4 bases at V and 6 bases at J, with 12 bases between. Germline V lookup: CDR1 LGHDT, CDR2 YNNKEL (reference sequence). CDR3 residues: CASSPHGASEAFF. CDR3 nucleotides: TGTGCCAGCAGCCCCCATGGGGCATCTGAAGCTTTCTTT.

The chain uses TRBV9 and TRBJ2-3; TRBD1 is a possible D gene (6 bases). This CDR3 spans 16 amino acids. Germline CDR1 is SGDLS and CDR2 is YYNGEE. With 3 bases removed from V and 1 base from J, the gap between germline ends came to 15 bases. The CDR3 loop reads CASSGTGPGGTDTQYF. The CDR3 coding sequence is TGTGCCAGCAGCGGTACAGGGCCCGGGGGCACAGATACGCAGTATTTT.

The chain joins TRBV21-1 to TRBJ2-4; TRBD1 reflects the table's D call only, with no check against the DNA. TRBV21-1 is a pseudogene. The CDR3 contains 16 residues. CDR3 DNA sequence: TGTGCCAGCAGCAAAGCGAAGACAGGGTGGTGGAACATTCAGTACTTC. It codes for CASSKAKTGWWNIQYF.

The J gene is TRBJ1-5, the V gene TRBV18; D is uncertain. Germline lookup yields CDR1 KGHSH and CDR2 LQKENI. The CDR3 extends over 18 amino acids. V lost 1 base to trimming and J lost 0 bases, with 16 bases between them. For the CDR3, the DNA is TGTGCCAGCTCACCACGACGCCTCGCCGGGGATAGCAATCAGCCCCAGCATTTT. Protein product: CASSPRRLAGDSNQPQHF.

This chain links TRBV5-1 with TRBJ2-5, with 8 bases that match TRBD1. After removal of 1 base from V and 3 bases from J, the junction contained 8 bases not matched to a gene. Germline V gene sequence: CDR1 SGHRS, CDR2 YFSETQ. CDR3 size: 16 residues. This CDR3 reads CASSLNRRGPEETQYF. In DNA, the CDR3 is TGCGCCAGCAGCTTGAATCGCAGGGGGCCTGAAGAGACCCAGTACTTC.